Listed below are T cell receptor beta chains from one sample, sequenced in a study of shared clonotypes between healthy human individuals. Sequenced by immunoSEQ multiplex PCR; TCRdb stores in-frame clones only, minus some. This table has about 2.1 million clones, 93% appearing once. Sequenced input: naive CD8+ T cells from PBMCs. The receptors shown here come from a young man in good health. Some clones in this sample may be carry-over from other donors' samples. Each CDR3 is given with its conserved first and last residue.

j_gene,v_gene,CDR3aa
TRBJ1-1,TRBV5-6,CASSQGYAEAFF
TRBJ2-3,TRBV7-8,CASSLAGQGLDTQYF
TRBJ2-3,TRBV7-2,CASSVLAGASTDTQYF
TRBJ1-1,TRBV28,CASSLTVNTEAFF
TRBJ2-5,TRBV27,CASRTGLAGGWETQYF
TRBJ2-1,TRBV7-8,CASSLASGRHNEQFF
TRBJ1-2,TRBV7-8,CASSAPGAYGYTF
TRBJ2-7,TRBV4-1,CASSQALQGLTYEQYF
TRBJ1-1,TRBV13,CASSSGNSGVTEAFF
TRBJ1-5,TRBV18,CASTLGAGDQPQHF
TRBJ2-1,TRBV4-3,CASSGGSSVNEQFF
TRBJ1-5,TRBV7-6,CASSLGPPGSGQPQHF
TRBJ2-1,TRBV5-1,CASSLYSGSSYNEQFF
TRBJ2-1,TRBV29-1,CSVEGLAGGGTYNEQFF
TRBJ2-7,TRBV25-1,CASEPPGQGLYEQYF
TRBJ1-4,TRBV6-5,CASSYSTWPFEKLFF
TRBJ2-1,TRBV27,CASSLRSSGHNEQFF
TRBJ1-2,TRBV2,CASRGWLAEFEIYGYTF
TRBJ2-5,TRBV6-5,CASSQPGQQETQYF
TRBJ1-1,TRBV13,CASDSLSGGFSTEAFF
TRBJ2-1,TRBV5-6,CASRVEREMADEQFF
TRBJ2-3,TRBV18,CASSPNRMTDTQYF
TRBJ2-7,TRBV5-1,CASSPETGRDYEQYF
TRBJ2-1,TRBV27,CASSTALRGRDYNEQFF
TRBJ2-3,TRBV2,CASRGPLWSDTQYF
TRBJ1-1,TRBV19,CASSQIRTGLMNAEAFF
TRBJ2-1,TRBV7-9,CASSSTRTTGSYNEQFF